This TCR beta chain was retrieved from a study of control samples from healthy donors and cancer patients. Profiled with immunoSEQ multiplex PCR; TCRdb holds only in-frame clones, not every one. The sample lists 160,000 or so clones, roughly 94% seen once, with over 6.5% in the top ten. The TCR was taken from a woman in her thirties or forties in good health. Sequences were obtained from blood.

The CDR3 nucleotides are TGCGCCAGCAGGACAGGGTCCAGTTCACCCCTCCACTTT. This codes for CASRTGSSSPLHF. The chain links TRBV5-1 to TRBJ1-6; 7 bases are shared with TRBD1. This CDR3 has 13 residues. Germline V gives CDR1 SGHRS, CDR2 YFSETQ. The J segment lost 9 bases and the V segment lost 5 bases, leaving 5 bases of the junction unmatched.